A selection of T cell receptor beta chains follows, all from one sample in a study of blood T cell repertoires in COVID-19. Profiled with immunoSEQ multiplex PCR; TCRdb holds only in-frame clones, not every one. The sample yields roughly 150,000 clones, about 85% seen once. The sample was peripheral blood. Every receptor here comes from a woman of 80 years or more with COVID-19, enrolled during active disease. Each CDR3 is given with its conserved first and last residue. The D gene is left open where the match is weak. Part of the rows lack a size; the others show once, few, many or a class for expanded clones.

CDR3 protein: CASSTSGLVVNEQFF; CDR3 DNA: TGTGCCAGCAGTACCTCGGGACTAGTTGTCAATGAGCAGTTCTTC; V gene: TRBV28; D gene: TRBD2; J gene: TRBJ2-1; clone size: -
CDR3 protein: CASSVRQGPNEQFF; CDR3 DNA: TGTGCCAGCAGCGTCCGACAGGGCCCCAATGAGCAGTTCTTC; V gene: TRBV5-4; D gene: TRBD1; J gene: TRBJ2-1; clone size: -
CDR3 protein: CASGSGGGSGYTF; CDR3 DNA: TGTGCCAGTGGCTCGGGGGGTGGAAGTGGCTACACCTTC; V gene: TRBV19; D gene: -; J gene: TRBJ1-2; clone size: -
CDR3 protein: CSVVRTSGNEQFF; CDR3 DNA: TGCAGCGTCGTGAGGACTAGCGGCAATGAGCAGTTCTTC; V gene: TRBV29-1; D gene: TRBD2; J gene: TRBJ2-1; clone size: -
CDR3 protein: CASSVGQGLVGNTIYF; CDR3 DNA: TGTGCCAGCAGCGTGGGACAGGGGCTGGTAGGAAACACCATATATTTT; V gene: TRBV9; D gene: TRBD1; J gene: TRBJ1-3; clone size: -
CDR3 protein: CASSEGNRGLYGYTF; CDR3 DNA: TGTGCCAGCAGTGAGGGGAACAGGGGCCTCTATGGCTACACCTTC; V gene: TRBV2; D gene: TRBD1; J gene: TRBJ1-2; clone size: -
CDR3 protein: CASSEYQGRPGYGYTF; CDR3 DNA: TGTGCCAGCAGCGAATACCAGGGGCGCCCGGGCTATGGCTACACCTTC; V gene: TRBV5-6; D gene: -; J gene: TRBJ1-2; clone size: -
CDR3 protein: CASRSTGSSYNEQFF; CDR3 DNA: TGTGCCAGCAGATCTACCGGGAGCTCCTACAATGAGCAGTTCTTC; V gene: TRBV6-5; D gene: -; J gene: TRBJ2-1; clone size: -
CDR3 protein: CASSFRRSASGRAGTGELFF; CDR3 DNA: TGTGCCAGCAGCTTCCGGCGGTCGGCTAGCGGGAGGGCCGGCACCGGGGAGCTGTTTTTT; V gene: TRBV5-5; D gene: TRBD2; J gene: TRBJ2-2; clone size: -
CDR3 protein: CASSFGGNEYEQYF; CDR3 DNA: TGCGCCAGCAGCTTTGGGGGGAACGAATACGAGCAGTACTTC; V gene: TRBV5-1; D gene: -; J gene: TRBJ2-7; clone size: -
CDR3 protein: CASSPAGSNQPQHF; CDR3 DNA: TGTGCCAGCAGTCCCGCAGGGAGCAATCAGCCCCAGCATTTT; V gene: TRBV3-1/TRBV3-2; D gene: -; J gene: TRBJ1-5; clone size: -
CDR3 protein: CATQGGTYGYTF; CDR3 DNA: TGCGCCACTCAAGGAGGGACCTATGGCTACACCTTC; V gene: TRBV5-1; D gene: -; J gene: TRBJ1-2; clone size: few
CDR3 protein: CASSVNRAYYGYTF; CDR3 DNA: TGTGCCAGCAGCGTGAACAGGGCGTACTATGGCTACACCTTC; V gene: TRBV5-5; D gene: -; J gene: TRBJ1-2; clone size: few
CDR3 protein: CASSLAPETGWYGYTF; CDR3 DNA: TGTGCCAGCAGCTTGGCCCCGGAGACAGGGTGGTATGGCTACACCTTC; V gene: TRBV5-8; D gene: TRBD1; J gene: TRBJ1-2; clone size: once
CDR3 protein: CASSQDQGRLYEQYF; CDR3 DNA: TGCGCCAGCAGCCAAGATCAGGGGAGACTCTACGAGCAGTACTTC; V gene: TRBV4-1; D gene: -; J gene: TRBJ2-7; clone size: -
CDR3 protein: CASSLALAGAHNEQFF; CDR3 DNA: TGTGCCAGCAGCTTAGCCTTAGCGGGAGCCCACAATGAGCAGTTCTTC; V gene: TRBV7-9; D gene: TRBD2; J gene: TRBJ2-1; clone size: once
CDR3 protein: CASSQDSETSGGLEETQYF; CDR3 DNA: TGCGCCAGCAGCCAAGATTCCGAGACTAGCGGGGGTCTGGAAGAGACCCAGTACTTC; V gene: TRBV4-1; D gene: TRBD2; J gene: TRBJ2-5; clone size: -
CDR3 protein: CASSPPGLAYGDNEQFF; CDR3 DNA: TGTGCCAGCTCACCACCGGGACTAGCTTACGGTGACAATGAGCAGTTCTTC; V gene: TRBV18; D gene: TRBD2; J gene: TRBJ2-1; clone size: -
CDR3 protein: CASSEDSVYNSPLHF; CDR3 DNA: TGTGCCAGCAGTGAGGACAGTGTGTATAATTCACCCCTCCACTTT; V gene: TRBV2; D gene: -; J gene: TRBJ1-6; clone size: -
CDR3 protein: CASSQEGQGWNEQFF; CDR3 DNA: TGTGCCAGCAGCCAAGAGGGGCAAGGGTGGAATGAGCAGTTCTTC; V gene: TRBV3-1/TRBV3-2; D gene: -; J gene: TRBJ2-1; clone size: -
CDR3 protein: CASRGTLWNTGELFF; CDR3 DNA: TGTGCCAGCAGGGGGACTCTCTGGAACACCGGGGAGCTGTTTTTT; V gene: TRBV6-5; D gene: -; J gene: TRBJ2-2; clone size: few
CDR3 protein: CASSQESDRGLQPQHF; CDR3 DNA: TGCGCCAGCAGCCAAGAGTCGGACAGGGGGCTTCAGCCCCAGCATTTT; V gene: TRBV4-1; D gene: TRBD1; J gene: TRBJ1-5; clone size: -
CDR3 protein: CASSMDRVYSGNTIYF; CDR3 DNA: TGTGCCAGTAGCATGGACAGGGTCTACTCTGGAAACACCATATATTTT; V gene: TRBV19; D gene: TRBD1; J gene: TRBJ1-3; clone size: -
CDR3 protein: CASSLRQGDTQYF; CDR3 DNA: TGTGCTAGCAGCCTAAGACAGGGGGATACGCAGTATTTT; V gene: TRBV7-7; D gene: TRBD1; J gene: TRBJ2-3; clone size: -
CDR3 protein: CASSRQGTGELFF; CDR3 DNA: TGTGCCAGCAGCCGACAGGGAACCGGGGAGCTGTTTTTT; V gene: TRBV9; D gene: TRBD1; J gene: TRBJ2-2; clone size: -
CDR3 protein: CASRSREDLRTDTQYF; CDR3 DNA: TGTGCCAGCAGGTCCAGGGAGGACCTTCGCACAGATACGCAGTATTTT; V gene: TRBV25-1; D gene: -; J gene: TRBJ2-3; clone size: -
CDR3 protein: CASSLAPVQGAANEKLFF; CDR3 DNA: TGTGCCAGCAGCTTAGCCCCAGTACAGGGGGCGGCTAATGAAAAACTGTTTTTT; V gene: TRBV11-2; D gene: TRBD1; J gene: TRBJ1-4; clone size: -
CDR3 protein: CSVVRGVNEQFF; CDR3 DNA: TGCAGCGTTGTACGGGGGGTAAATGAGCAGTTCTTC; V gene: TRBV29-1; D gene: TRBD2; J gene: TRBJ2-1; clone size: -
CDR3 protein: CASTATSGASYEQYF; CDR3 DNA: TGTGCCAGCACTGCGACTAGCGGGGCCTCCTACGAGCAGTACTTC; V gene: TRBV2; D gene: TRBD2; J gene: TRBJ2-7; clone size: once
CDR3 protein: CASSYSTGPSGNTIYF; CDR3 DNA: TGTGCCAGCAGTTACTCGACAGGCCCCTCTGGAAACACCATATATTTT; V gene: TRBV6-5; D gene: -; J gene: TRBJ1-3; clone size: -
CDR3 protein: CASSYSRTSGSPSSRGNTQYF; CDR3 DNA: TGTGCCAGCAGTTACTCGAGAACCAGCGGGAGCCCGAGTTCTAGGGGAAATACGCAGTATTTT; V gene: TRBV6-2/TRBV6-3; D gene: TRBD2; J gene: TRBJ2-3; clone size: -
CDR3 protein: CASSTQYRGQLVNTEAFF; CDR3 DNA: TGCGCCAGCAGCACCCAATACAGAGGACAGTTAGTGAACACTGAAGCTTTCTTT; V gene: TRBV5-1; D gene: -; J gene: TRBJ1-1; clone size: once
CDR3 protein: CATSPDTNYGYTF; CDR3 DNA: TGTGCCACCAGCCCGGACACAAACTATGGCTACACCTTC; V gene: TRBV15; D gene: -; J gene: TRBJ1-2; clone size: -
CDR3 protein: CASNVGAPRPQHF; CDR3 DNA: TGTGCCAGCAATGTCGGTGCCCCTCGGCCCCAGCATTTT; V gene: TRBV2; D gene: -; J gene: TRBJ1-5; clone size: -
CDR3 protein: CAISALVATGELFF; CDR3 DNA: TGTGCCATCAGTGCCCTAGTAGCCACCGGGGAGCTGTTTTTT; V gene: TRBV10-3; D gene: -; J gene: TRBJ2-2; clone size: -
CDR3 protein: CASSQGWRLTDNEKLFF; CDR3 DNA: TGTGCCAGCAGCCAAGGGTGGAGGTTGACCGATAATGAAAAACTGTTTTTT; V gene: TRBV3-1/TRBV3-2; D gene: -; J gene: TRBJ1-4; clone size: -
CDR3 protein: CASSEARLRDTQYF; CDR3 DNA: TGTGCCAGCAGTGAAGCGCGGCTTCGAGATACGCAGTATTTT; V gene: TRBV6-1; D gene: -; J gene: TRBJ2-3; clone size: few
CDR3 protein: CASSFGLAGRETQYF; CDR3 DNA: TGTGCCAGCAGTTTCGGACTAGCGGGTAGAGAGACCCAGTACTTC; V gene: TRBV28; D gene: TRBD2; J gene: TRBJ2-5; clone size: -
CDR3 protein: CASSHRQGDLEKLFF; CDR3 DNA: TGCGCCAGCAGCCATCGACAGGGGGATCTTGAAAAACTGTTTTTT; V gene: TRBV4-1; D gene: TRBD1; J gene: TRBJ1-4; clone size: -
CDR3 protein: CASSLGDRGHEQYF; CDR3 DNA: TGTGCCAGCAGTTTAGGAGACAGGGGACACGAGCAGTACTTC; V gene: TRBV27; D gene: TRBD1; J gene: TRBJ2-7; clone size: once
CDR3 protein: CATSLRGVRNEKLFF; CDR3 DNA: TGTGCCACCAGCTTGCGGGGGGTTCGCAATGAAAAACTGTTTTTT; V gene: TRBV15; D gene: -; J gene: TRBJ1-4; clone size: -
CDR3 protein: CAISIGQGGGYEQYF; CDR3 DNA: TGTGCCATCAGCATTGGACAGGGAGGGGGCTACGAGCAGTACTTC; V gene: TRBV10-3; D gene: -; J gene: TRBJ2-7; clone size: -
CDR3 protein: CASMRTGTASYNEQFF; CDR3 DNA: TGCGCCAGCATGAGGACCGGGACAGCTAGCTACAATGAGCAGTTCTTC; V gene: TRBV5-1; D gene: TRBD1; J gene: TRBJ2-1; clone size: once
CDR3 protein: CASSSRTVLYF; CDR3 DNA: TGTGCCAGCAGCTCCAGGACAGTCTTGTACTTC; V gene: TRBV7-9; D gene: -; J gene: TRBJ2-7; clone size: -
CDR3 protein: CATGGTSGTGDTQYF; CDR3 DNA: TGTGCCACCGGGGGGACTAGCGGGACTGGGGATACGCAGTATTTT; V gene: TRBV24-1; D gene: TRBD2; J gene: TRBJ2-3; clone size: -
CDR3 protein: CASSQIGGADTQYF; CDR3 DNA: TGTGCCAGCAGCCAAATCGGAGGGGCAGATACGCAGTATTTT; V gene: TRBV3-1/TRBV3-2; D gene: -; J gene: TRBJ2-3; clone size: -
CDR3 protein: CASSKGPRRAPYEQYF; CDR3 DNA: TGTGCCAGCAGCAAAGGGCCCAGGCGGGCCCCCTACGAGCAGTACTTC; V gene: TRBV21-1; D gene: -; J gene: TRBJ2-7; clone size: -
CDR3 protein: CASSDRTGLNYGYTF; CDR3 DNA: TGTGCCAGCAGTGATCGGACAGGCCTTAACTATGGCTACACCTTC; V gene: TRBV6-1; D gene: TRBD1; J gene: TRBJ1-2; clone size: -
CDR3 protein: CATSDSLYGYTF; CDR3 DNA: TGTGCCACCAGTGATTCACTATATGGCTACACCTTC; V gene: TRBV24-1; D gene: -; J gene: TRBJ1-2; clone size: -
CDR3 protein: CASSQEMGSVAFF; CDR3 DNA: TGTGCCAGCAGCCAAGAAATGGGCTCGGTAGCTTTCTTT; V gene: TRBV3-1/TRBV3-2; D gene: -; J gene: TRBJ1-1; clone size: few
CDR3 protein: CASSSPDGTGNTEAFF; CDR3 DNA: TGCGCCAGCAGCTCACCAGACGGGACAGGGAACACTGAAGCTTTCTTT; V gene: TRBV5-1; D gene: TRBD1; J gene: TRBJ1-1; clone size: few